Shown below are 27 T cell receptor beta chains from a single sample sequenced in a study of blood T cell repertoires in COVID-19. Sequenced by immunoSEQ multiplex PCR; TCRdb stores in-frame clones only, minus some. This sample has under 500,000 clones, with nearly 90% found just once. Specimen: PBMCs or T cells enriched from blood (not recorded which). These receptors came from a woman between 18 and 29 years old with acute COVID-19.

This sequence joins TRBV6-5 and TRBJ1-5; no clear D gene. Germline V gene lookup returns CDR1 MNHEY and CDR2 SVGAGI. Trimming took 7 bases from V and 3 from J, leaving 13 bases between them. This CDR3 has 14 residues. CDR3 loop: CASMTTELNQPQHF. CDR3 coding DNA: TGTGCCAGCATGACAACGGAACTCAATCAGCCCCAGCATTTT.

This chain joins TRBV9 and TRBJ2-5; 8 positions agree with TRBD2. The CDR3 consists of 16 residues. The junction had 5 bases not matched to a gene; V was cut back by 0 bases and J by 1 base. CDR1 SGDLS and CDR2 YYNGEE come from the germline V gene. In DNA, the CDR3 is TGTGCCAGCAGCGTAGGGGGCGGGAGGCCCCAAGAGACCCAGTACTTC. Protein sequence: CASSVGGGRPQETQYF.

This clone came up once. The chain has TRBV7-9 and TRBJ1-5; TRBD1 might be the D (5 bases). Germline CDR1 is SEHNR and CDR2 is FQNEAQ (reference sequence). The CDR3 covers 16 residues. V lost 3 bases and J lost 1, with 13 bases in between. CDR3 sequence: CASSLGGLRSNQPQHF. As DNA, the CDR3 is TGTGCCAGCAGCTTGGGGGGGTTAAGGAGCAATCAGCCCCAGCATTTT.

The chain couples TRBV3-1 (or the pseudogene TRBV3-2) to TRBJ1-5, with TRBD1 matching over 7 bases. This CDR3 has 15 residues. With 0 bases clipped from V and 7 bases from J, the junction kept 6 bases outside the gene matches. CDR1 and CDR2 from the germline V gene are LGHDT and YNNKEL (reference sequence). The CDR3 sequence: CASSQDATGAQPQHF. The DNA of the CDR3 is TGTGCCAGCAGCCAAGATGCCACAGGGGCCCAGCCCCAGCATTTT.

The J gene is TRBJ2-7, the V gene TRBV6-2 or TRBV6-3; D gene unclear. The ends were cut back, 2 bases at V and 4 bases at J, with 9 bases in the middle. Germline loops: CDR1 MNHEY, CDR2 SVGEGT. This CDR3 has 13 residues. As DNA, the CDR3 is TGTGCCAGCAGTTACGCGATAGCTTACGAGCAGTACTTC. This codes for CASSYAIAYEQYF.

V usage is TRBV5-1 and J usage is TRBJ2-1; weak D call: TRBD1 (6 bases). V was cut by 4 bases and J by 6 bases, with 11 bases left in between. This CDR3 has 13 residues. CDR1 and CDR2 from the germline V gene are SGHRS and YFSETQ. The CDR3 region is CASSEDSLNEQFF. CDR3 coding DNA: TGCGCCAGCAGCGAGGACAGTCTCAATGAGCAGTTCTTC.

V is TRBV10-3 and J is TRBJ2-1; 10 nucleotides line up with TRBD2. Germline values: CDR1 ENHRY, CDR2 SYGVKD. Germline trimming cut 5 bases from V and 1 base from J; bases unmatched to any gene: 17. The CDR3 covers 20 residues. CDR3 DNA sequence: TGTGCCATCAGTCCCCAGGGACTAGCGCGGGGGGGCGGTTCCTACAATGAGCAGTTCTTC. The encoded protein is CAISPQGLARGGGSYNEQFF.

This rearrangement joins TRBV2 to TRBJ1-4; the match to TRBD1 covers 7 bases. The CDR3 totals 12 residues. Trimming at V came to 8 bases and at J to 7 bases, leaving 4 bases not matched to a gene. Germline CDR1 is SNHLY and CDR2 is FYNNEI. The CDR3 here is CASRGDSEKLFF. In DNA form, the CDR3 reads TGTGCCAGCCGAGGGGACAGTGAAAAACTGTTTTTT.

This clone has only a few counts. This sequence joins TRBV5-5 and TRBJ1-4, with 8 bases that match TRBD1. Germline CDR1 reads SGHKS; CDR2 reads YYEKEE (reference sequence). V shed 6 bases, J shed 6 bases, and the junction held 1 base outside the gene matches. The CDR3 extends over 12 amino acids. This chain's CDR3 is CASMTGDEKLFF. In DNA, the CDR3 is TGTGCCAGCATGACAGGGGATGAAAAACTGTTTTTT. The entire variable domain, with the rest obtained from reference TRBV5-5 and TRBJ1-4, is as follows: DAGVTQSPTHLIKTRGQQVTLRCSPISGHKSVSWYQQVLGQGPQFIFQYYEKEERGRGNFPDRFSARQFPNYSSELNVNALLLGDSALYLCASMTGDEKLFFGSGTQLSVL.

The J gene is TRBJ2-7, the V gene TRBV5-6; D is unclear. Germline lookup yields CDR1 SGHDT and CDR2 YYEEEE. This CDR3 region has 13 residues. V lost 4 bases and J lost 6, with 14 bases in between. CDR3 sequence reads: CASSPSTATEQYF. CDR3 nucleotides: TGTGCCAGCAGCCCGTCAACAGCTACCGAGCAGTACTTC. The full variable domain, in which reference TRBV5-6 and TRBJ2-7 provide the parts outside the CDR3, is DAGVTQSPTHLIKTRGQQVTLRCSPKSGHDTVSWYQQALGQGPQFIFQYYEEEERQRGNFPDRFSGHQFPNYSSELNVNALLLGDSALYLCASSPSTATEQYFGPGTRLTVT.

CDR3 bases: TGTGCCAGCAGCTTAGAGGTCACAGCGCAGTACTTC. It codes for CASSLEVTAQYF. This chain uses TRBV7-2 with TRBJ2-7; D remains ambiguous. The CDR3 is 12 residues long. The V end was cut by 1 base, the J end by 9 bases, with 10 bases between. Per germline, CDR1 SGHTA and CDR2 FQGNSA.

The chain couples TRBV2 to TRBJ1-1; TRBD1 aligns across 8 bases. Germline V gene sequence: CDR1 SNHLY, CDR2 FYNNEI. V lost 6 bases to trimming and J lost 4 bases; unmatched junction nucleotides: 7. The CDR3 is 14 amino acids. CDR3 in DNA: TGTGCCAGCAGAACTCAGGGGGCGCCCACTGAAGCTTTCTTT. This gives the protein CASRTQGAPTEAFF.

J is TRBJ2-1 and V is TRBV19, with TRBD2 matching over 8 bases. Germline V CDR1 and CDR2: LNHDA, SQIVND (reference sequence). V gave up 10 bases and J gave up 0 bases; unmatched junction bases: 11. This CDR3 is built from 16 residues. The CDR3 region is CAIGSRGGFSYNEQFF. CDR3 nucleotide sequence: TGTGCCATTGGATCCCGCGGGGGGTTCTCCTACAATGAGCAGTTCTTC.

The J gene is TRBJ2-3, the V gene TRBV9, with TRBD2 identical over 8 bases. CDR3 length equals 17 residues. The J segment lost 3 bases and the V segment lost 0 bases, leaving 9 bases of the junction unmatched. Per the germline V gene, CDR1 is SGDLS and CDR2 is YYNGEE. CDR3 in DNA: TGTGCCAGCAGCGTAGCTGCGTCTAGCGGGTCAACAGATACGCAGTATTTT. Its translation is CASSVAASSGSTDTQYF. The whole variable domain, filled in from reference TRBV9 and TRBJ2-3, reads DSGVTQTPKHLITATGQRVTLRCSPRSGDLSVYWYQQSLDQGLQFLIQYYNGEERAKGNILERFSAQQFPDLHSELNLSSLELGDSALYFCASSVAASSGSTDTQYFGPGTRLTVL.

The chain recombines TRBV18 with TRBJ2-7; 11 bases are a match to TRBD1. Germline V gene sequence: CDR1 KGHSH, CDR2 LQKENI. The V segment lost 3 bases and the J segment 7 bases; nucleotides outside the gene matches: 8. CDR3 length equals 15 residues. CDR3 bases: TGTGCCAGCTCACCCCGGGACAGGGGGACAAGGGAGCAGTACTTC. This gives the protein CASSPRDRGTREQYF.

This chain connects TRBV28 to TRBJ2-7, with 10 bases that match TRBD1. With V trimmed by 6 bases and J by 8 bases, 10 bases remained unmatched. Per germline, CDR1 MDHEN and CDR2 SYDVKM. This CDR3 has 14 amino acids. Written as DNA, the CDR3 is TGTGCCAGCAGCTCCCTTGGGACAGGGGACAAGCAGTACTTC. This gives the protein CASSSLGTGDKQYF.

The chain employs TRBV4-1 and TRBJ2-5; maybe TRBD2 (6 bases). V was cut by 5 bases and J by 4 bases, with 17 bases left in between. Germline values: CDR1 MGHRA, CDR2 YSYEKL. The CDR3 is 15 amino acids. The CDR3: CASSSTKAGGETQYF. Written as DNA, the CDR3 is TGCGCCAGCAGCAGCACAAAGGCCGGGGGAGAGACCCAGTACTTC.

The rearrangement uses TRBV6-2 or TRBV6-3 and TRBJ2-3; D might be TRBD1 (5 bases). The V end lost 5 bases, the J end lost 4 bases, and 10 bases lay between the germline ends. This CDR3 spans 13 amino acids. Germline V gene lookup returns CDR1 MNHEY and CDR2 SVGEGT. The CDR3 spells CASSTQGSDTQYF. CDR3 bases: TGTGCCAGCAGTACGCAGGGCTCAGATACGCAGTATTTT.

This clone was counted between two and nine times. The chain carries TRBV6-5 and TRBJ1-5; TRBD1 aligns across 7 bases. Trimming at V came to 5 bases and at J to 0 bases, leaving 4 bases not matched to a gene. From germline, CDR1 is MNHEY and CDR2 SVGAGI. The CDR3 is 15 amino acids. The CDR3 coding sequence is TGTGCCAGCAGTCGACAGGGCTTTAGCAATCAGCCCCAGCATTTT. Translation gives CASSRQGFSNQPQHF.

Here the CDR3 DNA reads TGCGCCAGCAGCTTGGTACTAGCGGGAAATTATGAGCAGTTCTTC. Translated, it gives CASSLVLAGNYEQFF. This chain connects TRBV5-1 to TRBJ2-1; 10 positions agree with TRBD2. Germline V gives CDR1 SGHRS, CDR2 YFSETQ. Trimming cost V 0 bases and J 8 bases; bases outside gene matches: 5. CDR3 length equals 15 residues.

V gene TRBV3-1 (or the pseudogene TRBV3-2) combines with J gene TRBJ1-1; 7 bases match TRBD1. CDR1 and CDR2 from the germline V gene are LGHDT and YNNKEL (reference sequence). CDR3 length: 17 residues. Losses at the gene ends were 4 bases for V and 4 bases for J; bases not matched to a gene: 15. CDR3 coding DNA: TGTGCCAGCAGCCGTTTACCCACAGGGGCAAGAGGCACTGAAGCTTTCTTT. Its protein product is CASSRLPTGARGTEAFF.

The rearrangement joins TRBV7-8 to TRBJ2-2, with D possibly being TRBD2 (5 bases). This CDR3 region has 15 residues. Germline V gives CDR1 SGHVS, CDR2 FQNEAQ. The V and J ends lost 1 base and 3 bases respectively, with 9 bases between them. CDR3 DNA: TGTGCCAGCAGCTTAGTAGGGCGGGACACCGGGGAGCTGTTTTTT. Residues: CASSLVGRDTGELFF.

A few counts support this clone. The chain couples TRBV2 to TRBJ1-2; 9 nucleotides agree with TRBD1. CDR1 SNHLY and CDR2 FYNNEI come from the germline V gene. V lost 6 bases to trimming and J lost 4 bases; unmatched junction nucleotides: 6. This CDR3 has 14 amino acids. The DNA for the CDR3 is TGTGCCAGCAGCGGACCGACAGGGGGCTATGGCTACACCTTC. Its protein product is CASSGPTGGYGYTF.

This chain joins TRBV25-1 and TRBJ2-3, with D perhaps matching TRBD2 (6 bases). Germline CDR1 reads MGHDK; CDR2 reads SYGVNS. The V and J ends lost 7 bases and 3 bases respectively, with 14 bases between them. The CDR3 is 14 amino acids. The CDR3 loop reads CASKAGPGTDTQYF. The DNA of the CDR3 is TGTGCCAGCAAGGCGGGGCCGGGGACAGATACGCAGTATTTT.

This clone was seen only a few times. CDR3 nucleotides: TGTGCCAGCAGCGTAGTTCCACAGGGAACGGATACGCAGTATTTT. Protein: CASSVVPQGTDTQYF. V and J are TRBV9 and TRBJ2-3; TRBD1 might be the D (6 bases). This CDR3 is 15 amino acids long. From germline, CDR1 is SGDLS and CDR2 YYNGEE. V lost 0 bases, J lost 6 bases, and 14 bases lay in between.

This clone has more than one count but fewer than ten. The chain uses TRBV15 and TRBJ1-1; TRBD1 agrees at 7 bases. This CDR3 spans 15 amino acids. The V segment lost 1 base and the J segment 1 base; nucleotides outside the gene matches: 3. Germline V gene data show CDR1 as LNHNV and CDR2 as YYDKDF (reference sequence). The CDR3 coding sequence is TGTGCCACCAGCAGAGCGACAGGGCGGAACACTGAAGCTTTCTTT. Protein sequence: CATSRATGRNTEAFF.

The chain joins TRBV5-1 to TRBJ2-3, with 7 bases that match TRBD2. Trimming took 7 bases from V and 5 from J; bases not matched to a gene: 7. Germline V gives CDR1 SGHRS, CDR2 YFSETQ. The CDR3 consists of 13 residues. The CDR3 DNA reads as TGCGCCAGCCGGGAGGCGGTAGTAGATACGCAGTATTTT. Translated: CASREAVVDTQYF.